Detailed here is one TCR beta chain. Data came from immunoSEQ multiplex PCR; TCRdb stores just in-frame clones and leaves some out. The profile covers about 250,000 clones, with over 70% appearing a single time and 7.9% taken by the ten largest. The junction had 5 bases not matched to a gene; V was cut back by 2 bases and J by 4 bases. Germline values: CDR1 MNHNS, CDR2 SASEGT. CDR3 size: 15 residues. The sample is drawn from a study of blood T cell repertoires in COVID-19. Looking at the study overall: Donors in the United States, Italy and Spain gave samples during acute or convalescent COVID-19. PBMCs, B-cell-depleted T cells, or T cells provided the cDNA or gDNA that made up the material.

Material: peripheral blood. This sequence originates from a woman older than 75 with acute or convalescent COVID-19. The chain has TRBV6-1 and TRBJ1-2; 9 positions agree with TRBD1. The CDR3 reads CASSELGQGTYGYTF. The DNA for the CDR3 is TGTGCCAGCAGTGAATTGGGACAGGGAACCTATGGCTACACCTTC.